Listed here are 5 T cell receptor beta chains from one sample, sequenced in a study of blood T cell repertoires in COVID-19. The data were produced by immunoSEQ multiplex PCR, yet TCRdb's version contains in-frame clones alone and is incomplete. This table has some 93,000 clones, 75% to 90% appearing once. Sequences were obtained from peripheral blood. Receptor source: a woman at least 80 years old with acute or convalescent COVID-19.

The chain carries TRBV27 and TRBJ1-1; 7 nucleotides agree with TRBD1. Trimming at V came to 2 bases and at J to 5 bases, leaving 8 bases not matched to a gene. Germline CDR1 MNHEY, CDR2 SMNVEV (reference sequence). The CDR3 consists of 15 residues. DNA for the CDR3: TGTGCCAGCAGTTTAAGGGGGCAGGGGAATACTGAAGCTTTCTTT. This translates into CASSLRGQGNTEAFF.

The genes are TRBV2 and TRBJ1-6; TRBD1 agrees at 7 bases. Trimming took 4 bases from V and 10 from J; bases not matched to a gene: 7. The CDR3 has 14 residues. Germline loops: CDR1 SNHLY, CDR2 FYNNEI. CDR3 nucleotides: TGTGCCAGCAGTGTCACAGGGGCTAGATCACCCCTCCACTTT. This translates into CASSVTGARSPLHF.

The chain has TRBV5-4 and TRBJ1-1; perhaps TRBD1 as D (5 bases). Germline V CDR1 and CDR2: SGHNT, YYREEE (reference sequence). This CDR3 spans 14 amino acids. V lost 1 base and J lost 1, with 8 bases in between. The CDR3, as DNA: TGTGCCAGCAGCTTGCCAACAGGGAACACTGAAGCTTTCTTT. Residues: CASSLPTGNTEAFF.

A few counts support this clone. The J gene is TRBJ1-4, the V gene TRBV6-5; D gene ambiguous. V lost 2 bases and J 7 bases, leaving 11 bases between the germline ends. The CDR3 contains 14 residues. Looked up from germline, CDR1 is MNHEY and CDR2 is SVGAGI. The DNA for the CDR3 is TGTGCCAGCAGTTACGGAGGGAATAGTGAAAAACTGTTTTTT. It encodes CASSYGGNSEKLFF.

The rearrangement joins TRBV4-1 to TRBJ2-3, with TRBD2 matching over 11 bases. There are 18 residues in the CDR3. V was pared by 4 bases and J by 4 bases, with 13 bases of the junction left unmatched. The germline V gene has CDR1 MGHRA and CDR2 YSYEKL. The CDR3 region has the DNA TGCGCCAGCAGCCGAGGGGGCCAACTAGCGGGGGTAGCAGATACGCAGTATTTT. Amino acids: CASSRGGQLAGVADTQYF.